One and the same sample provided the 20 T cell receptor beta chains below, sequenced in a study of siplizumab effects on memory and regulatory T cells. Produced via immunoSEQ multiplex PCR; TCRdb's table is partial and in-frame only. This sample has about 100,000 clones, with about 90% found just once. Sequencing was done on a sample of CD4+ T cells sorted from blood. The receptor set was obtained from a human donor in good health. Some clones in this sample may be carry-over from other donors' samples.

The V call is TRBV27, the J call TRBJ1-5; no clear D. Trimming took 0 bases from V and 0 from J, leaving 6 bases between them. Per germline, CDR1 MNHEY and CDR2 SMNVEV (reference sequence). CDR3 size: 15 residues. The DNA for the CDR3 is TGTGCCAGCAGTTTATCTGGGGATAGCAATCAGCCCCAGCATTTT. As protein: CASSLSGDSNQPQHF.

This chain connects TRBV5-1 to TRBJ1-3; D ambiguous. This CDR3 has 15 residues. Germline V gene data show CDR1 as SGHRS and CDR2 as YFSETQ. V was trimmed by 2 bases and J by 0 bases, leaving 9 bases between them. The CDR3 loop reads CASSFTSSSGNTIYF. CDR3 in DNA: TGCGCCAGCAGCTTTACGTCCTCCTCTGGAAACACCATATATTTT.

This clone was seen just once. Sequence at one end of the junction differs from germline and may be a read error. The sample holds other DNA sequences that translate to the same CDR3. The V and J genes are TRBV7-7 and TRBJ2-5; D not resolved. CDR3 size: 13 residues. Germline CDR1 and CDR2: SSHAT and FNYEAQ (reference sequence). CDR3 in DNA: TGTGCTAGCAGCTTAGGAGTCCAAGAGACCCAGTACTTC. Protein: CASSLGVQETQYF.

The J gene is TRBJ1-2, the V gene TRBV19, with D unclear. Trimming took off 4 bases at V and 4 bases at J, with 13 bases between the two ends. The CDR3 sequence is 14 residues long. Germline V gene sequence: CDR1 LNHDA, CDR2 SQIVND (reference sequence). In DNA, the CDR3 is TGTGCCAGTAGTAGGCTTGAGGCGGGCTATGGCTACACCTTC. Translation: CASSRLEAGYGYTF.

The chain combines TRBV6-1 with TRBJ2-1, with no clear D. The CDR3 consists of 12 residues. Germline loops: CDR1 MNHNS, CDR2 SASEGT. V lost 1 base to trimming and J lost 6 bases, with 4 bases between them. The CDR3 DNA reads TGTGCCAGCAGTGAAGAAGGCAATGAGCAGTTCTTC. Residues: CASSEEGNEQFF.

In its sample, this clone was seen a few times. The J gene is TRBJ2-2, the V gene TRBV15, with TRBD2 matching 13 bases. The CDR3 runs to 18 residues. Germline V CDR1 and CDR2: LNHNV, YYDKDF (reference sequence). V gave up 2 bases and J gave up 5 bases; unmatched junction bases: 8. The CDR3 coding sequence is TGTGCCACCAGCAGACGGAGACTAGCGGGGGGCGGGACCGGGGAGCTGTTTTTT. Residues: CATSRRRLAGGGTGELFF. The whole variable domain, remainder taken from reference TRBV15 and TRBJ2-2, is DAMVIQNPRYQVTQFGKPVTLSCSQTLNHNVMYWYQQKSSQAPKLLFHYYDKDFNNEADTPDNFQSRRPNTSFCFLDIRSPGLGDTAMYLCATSRRRLAGGGTGELFFGEGSRLTVL.

The genes are TRBV7-9 and TRBJ1-1; D might be TRBD1 (6 bases). The V gene's germline CDR1 is SEHNR and CDR2 FQNEAQ (reference sequence). V dropped 4 bases and J dropped 0 bases, with 9 bases sitting between them. The CDR3 has 14 residues. For the CDR3, the DNA is TGTGCCAGCAGCTCCTCAGGGGTGAACACTGAAGCTTTCTTT. It translates to CASSSSGVNTEAFF.

The chain recombines TRBV12-5 with TRBJ2-7, with 7 bases fitting TRBD2. Germline values: CDR1 LGHNT, CDR2 FRNRAP. V shed 0 bases and J 3 bases; nucleotides not matched to a gene: 11. The CDR3 spans 17 residues. CDR3 residues: CASGLVTWRESYYEQYF. In DNA form, the CDR3 reads TGTGCTAGTGGTTTGGTAACGTGGCGGGAGAGCTACTACGAGCAGTACTTC.

CDR3: CASSQAGPGNQPQHF. CDR3 nucleotides: TGCGCCAGCAGCCAAGCCGGTCCTGGCAATCAGCCCCAGCATTTT. This chain uses TRBV4-1 with TRBJ1-5; D not resolved. The germline V and J ends were trimmed by 1 base and 2 bases, with 9 bases remaining between them. The CDR3 consists of 15 residues. Germline CDR1 MGHRA, CDR2 YSYEKL.

This rearrangement joins TRBV29-1 to TRBJ1-1, with D tentatively TRBD1 (5 bases). The CDR3 is made up of 13 amino acids. The germline gives CDR1 SQVTM, CDR2 ANQGSEA. Trimming took 4 bases from V and 5 from J, leaving 14 bases between them. CDR3 sequence reads: CSVGSFGGTEAFF. CDR3 coding DNA: TGCAGCGTTGGTAGTTTTGGGGGTACTGAAGCTTTCTTT.

V gene TRBV28 combines with J gene TRBJ1-5; possible D gene TRBD1, 6 bases. This CDR3 comprises 16 residues. Trimming pared 6 bases from V and 6 bases from J, leaving 21 bases between. The germline CDR1 and CDR2 sequences are MDHEN and SYDVKM. CDR3 sequence: CASSPPERGRGQPQHF. CDR3 coding DNA: TGTGCCAGCAGCCCCCCCGAGAGGGGCAGGGGTCAGCCCCAGCATTTT.

The chain employs TRBV6-5 and TRBJ2-7; D is ambiguous. Germline values: CDR1 MNHEY, CDR2 SVGAGI. This CDR3 comprises 13 residues. V was shortened by 6 bases and J by 1 base, with 10 bases between the two germline ends. The CDR3 is CASSPLLSYEQYF. CDR3 DNA: TGTGCCAGCAGCCCACTCCTGTCCTACGAGCAGTACTTC.

This sequence joins TRBV4-1 and TRBJ1-1, with 9 bases that match TRBD1. Unmatched junction bases numbered 14, after V lost 0 bases and J lost 6 bases. The germline V gene encodes CDR1 MGHRA and CDR2 YSYEKL. This CDR3 is 18 amino acids long. CDR3 in amino acids: CASSQDPRKGQGVAEAFF. The DNA for the CDR3 is TGCGCCAGCAGCCAAGATCCGAGAAAGGGACAGGGAGTAGCTGAAGCTTTCTTT.

The chain uses TRBV11-3 and TRBJ2-2; maybe TRBD1 (5 bases). The CDR3 spans 15 residues. The V end was cut by 1 base, the J end by 6 bases, with 12 bases between. Per the germline V gene, CDR1 is SGHNT and CDR2 is YENEEA. This chain's CDR3 is CASSLGGRASGELFF. CDR3 DNA: TGTGCCAGCAGCTTAGGCGGCAGGGCATCCGGGGAGCTGTTTTTT.

This chain uses TRBV5-1 with TRBJ2-1; 11 bases match TRBD1. The CDR3 has 16 residues. Germline V CDR1 and CDR2: SGHRS, YFSETQ. The J segment lost 6 bases and the V segment lost 4 bases, leaving 9 bases of the junction unmatched. This CDR3 is CASSLEPGQGGNEQFF. CDR3 DNA: TGCGCCAGCAGCCTGGAACCGGGACAGGGGGGCAATGAGCAGTTCTTC.

The chain combines TRBV7-2 with TRBJ2-5, with 8 bases fitting TRBD1. The J call may be incorrect, as the DNA end agrees better with TRBJ2-7. This CDR3 comprises 15 residues. The germline V gene encodes CDR1 SGHTA and CDR2 FQGNSA. CDR3 nucleotide sequence: TGTGCCAGCAGCAGTGTAAGGACAGGGTGGTACGAGCAGTACTTC. This sequence encodes CASSSVRTGWYEQYF.

The chain is built from TRBV5-1 and TRBJ1-5, with D possibly matching TRBD1 (5 bases). The CDR3 is 14 amino acids. V dropped 0 bases and J dropped 6 bases, with 10 bases sitting between them. Per germline, CDR1 SGHRS and CDR2 YFSETQ. CDR3 in amino acids: CASSLDSQGQPQHF. The CDR3 DNA reads as TGCGCCAGCAGCTTGGACAGTCAGGGTCAGCCCCAGCATTTT.

This clone was seen once. V usage is TRBV6-1 and J usage is TRBJ2-3; D not resolved. The CDR3 extends over 14 amino acids. The V end was cut by 2 bases, the J end by 5 bases, with 11 bases between. Per germline, CDR1 MNHNS and CDR2 SASEGT. The CDR3 loop reads CASSESYWGDTQYF. In nucleotides, the CDR3 is TGTGCCAGCAGTGAATCCTACTGGGGAGATACGCAGTATTTT.

V and J are TRBV19 and TRBJ2-3; perhaps TRBD2 as D (6 bases). The CDR3 length is 19 residues. Per germline, CDR1 LNHDA and CDR2 SQIVND (reference sequence). Trimming removed 7 bases from V and 0 bases from J, with 26 bases in between. In DNA, the CDR3 is TGTGCCAGTACCCATCGGGGGACGCAGCTAGGGGCTAGCACAGATACGCAGTATTTT. Protein product: CASTHRGTQLGASTDTQYF.

The CDR3 nucleotides are TGCGCCAGCAGTGAAGGGACAGTGGGATCCTACGAGCAGTACTTC. It translates to CASSEGTVGSYEQYF. The genes are TRBV10-1 and TRBJ2-7; the match to TRBD1 covers 7 bases. The CDR3 length is 15 residues. CDR1 and CDR2 from the germline V gene are WNHNN and SYGVQD (reference sequence). Trimming removed 3 bases from V and 1 base from J; junction bases left unmatched: 6.